Below, one T cell receptor (beta chain) is given with its context. High-throughput TCR beta sequencing covered peripheral CD8+ and CD4+ T cells. V dropped 6 bases and J dropped 4 bases, with 9 bases sitting between them. The germline V gene encodes CDR1 MNHEY and CDR2 SMNVEV (reference sequence). The CDR3 runs to 12 residues. The entry originates in a study of CD8 T cells in Susac syndrome. It was with random hexamers that roughly 0.45 to 1 ug RNA was reverse transcribed. Each CDR3 protein is one row after TCRdb ran MiXCR on the immunoSEQ multiplex PCR reads. The sample contains roughly 140,000 distinct CDR3 sequences, around 94% of which appear only once.

The TCR comes from a human donor in good health. The chain employs TRBV27 and TRBJ2-5; perhaps TRBD2 as D (5 bases). Specimen: CD8+ T cells from PBMCs. The CDR3 region is CASRGLAETQYF. As DNA, the CDR3 is TGTGCCAGCAGAGGGCTAGCAGAGACCCAGTACTTC.